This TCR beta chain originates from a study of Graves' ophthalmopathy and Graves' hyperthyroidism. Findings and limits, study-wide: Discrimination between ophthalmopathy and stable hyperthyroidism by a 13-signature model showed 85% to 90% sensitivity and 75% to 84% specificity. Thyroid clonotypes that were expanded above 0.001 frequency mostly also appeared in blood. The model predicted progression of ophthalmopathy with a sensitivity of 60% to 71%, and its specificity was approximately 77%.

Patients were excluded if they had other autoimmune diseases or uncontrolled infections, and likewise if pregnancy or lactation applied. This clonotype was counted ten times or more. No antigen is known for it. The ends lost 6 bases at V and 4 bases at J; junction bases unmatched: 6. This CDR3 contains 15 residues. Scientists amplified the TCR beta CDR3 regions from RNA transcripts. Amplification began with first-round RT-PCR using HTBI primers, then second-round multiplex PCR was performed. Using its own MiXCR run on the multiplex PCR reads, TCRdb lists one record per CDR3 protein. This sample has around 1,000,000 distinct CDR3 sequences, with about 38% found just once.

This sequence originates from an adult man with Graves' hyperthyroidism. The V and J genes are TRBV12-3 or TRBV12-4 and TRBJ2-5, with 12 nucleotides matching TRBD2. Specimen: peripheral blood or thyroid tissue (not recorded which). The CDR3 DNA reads TGTGCCAGCAGCCTCCTAGCGGGGGGGCGAGAGACCCAGTACTTC. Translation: CASSLLAGGRETQYF.